The 10 T cell receptor beta chains below all came from one sample that was sequenced in a study of tumor and adjacent non-tumor tissue in lung cancer. No cell sorting was done before RNA was extracted from the tissue. More than 3 cm separated this lung sample from the edge of the tumor. Three rounds of nested PCR, following a modified ARM-PCR protocol, produced the TCRbeta library. TCRdb used MiXCR to reprocess the multiplex PCR reads, holding one entry per CDR3 protein. The repertoire holds some 80,000 distinct CDR3 sequences, 76% seen once, with almost 40% in the top ten. The sample was distant non-tumor lung tissue. These receptors all stem from a man between 65 and 85 years old with non-small cell lung cancer.

For this clonotype: Lacking the conserved final phenylalanine or tryptophan, this CDR3 likely reflects a read error. V usage is TRBV4-1 and J usage is TRBJ1-1; TRBD1 might be the D (5 bases). CDR3 size: 13 residues. CDR1 and CDR2 (germline): MGHRA, YSYEKL. The CDR3 spells CASSTQGGTEAFL. CDR3 nucleotides: TGTGCCAGCAGCACCCAGGGTGGCACTGAGGCTTTCCTT.

To note about this clonotype: Since a much larger clone is just one base distant, this may be a read error. The CDR3 DNA reads as TGTGCCAGCAGCTTAGAGGTGGGCTATGGCTACACCTTC. Translating gives CASSLEVGYGYTF. This rearrangement joins TRBV7-9 to TRBJ1-2, with no clear D. This CDR3 has 13 residues. CDR1 is SEHNR and CDR2 is FQNEAQ in the germline V gene (reference sequence). Trimming removed 1 base at V and 4 bases at J, with 7 bases between.

This clonotype was detected only once. The chain uses TRBV6-5 and TRBJ1-1; 8 bases agree with TRBD1. Unmatched junction bases numbered 11, after V lost 4 bases and J lost 4 bases. The germline V gene encodes CDR1 MNHEY and CDR2 SVGAGI. There are 16 residues in the CDR3. CDR3 sequence: CASSCSQRTGSTEAFF. In DNA, the CDR3 is TGTGCCAGCAGTTGCTCTCAACGGACAGGGAGCACTGAAGCTTTCTTT.

Turning to this clonotype: The conserved phenylalanine or tryptophan normally closing the CDR3 is absent here, so this likely arose from a read error. The J gene is TRBJ1-5, the V gene TRBV6-1; D unclear. CDR1 MNHNS and CDR2 SASEGT come from the germline V gene. Trimming shortened V by 4 bases and J by 0 bases, and 10 bases separated the two germline ends. The CDR3 sequence is 15 residues long. CDR3 DNA sequence: TGTGCCAGCAGTGCCCAAAGCGATAGCAATCAGCCCCAGCATTCT. The encoded protein is CASSAQSDSNQPQHS.

The J gene is TRBJ2-7, the V gene TRBV6-5; D tentatively fits TRBD1 or TRBD2 (5 bases each). The CDR3 is made up of 13 amino acids. Germline loops: CDR1 MNHEY, CDR2 SVGAGI. The DNA of the CDR3 is TGTGAAAGCGGTTTAGGGCAGGGTGACGAGCAGTACTTC. Protein product: CESGLGQGDEQYF.

The rearrangement uses TRBV6-6 and TRBJ2-3; D is unresolved. V was pared by 5 bases and J by 3 bases, with 15 bases between. The CDR3 extends over 15 amino acids. CDR1 and CDR2 (germline): MNHNY, SVGAGI (reference sequence). The CDR3 here is CASSTVVGTTDTQYF. CDR3 DNA sequence: TGTGCCAGCAGTACGGTAGTGGGTACTACAGATACGCAGTATTTT.

As regards this clonotype: The junction and the germline gene differ at one end; a read error may be behind it. The V call is TRBV6-1, the J call TRBJ2-4; D is possibly TRBD1 (6 bases). This CDR3 has 16 amino acids. The germline V gene has CDR1 MNHNS and CDR2 SASEGT. The CDR3: CASSERQGLAKKIQYF. CDR3 sequence (DNA): TGTGCCAGCAGTGAAAGGCAGGGGTTAGCCAAAAAGATTCAGTATTTC.

This chain links TRBV7-9 with TRBJ2-1; 9 positions match TRBD1. The CDR3 loop spans 15 amino acids. Germline loops: CDR1 SEHNR, CDR2 FQNEAQ (reference sequence). The ends lost 8 bases at V and 3 bases at J; junction bases unmatched: 8. The CDR3 here is CASRSRDRDYNEQFF. CDR3 bases: TGTGCCAGCCGGTCCCGGGACAGGGACTACAATGAGCAGTTCTTC.

Concerning this clonotype: An end of the junction does not agree with germline; a read error may underlie this. This sequence joins TRBV5-1 and TRBJ2-4; maybe TRBD2 (5 bases). This CDR3 region has 11 residues. Germline CDR1 and CDR2: SGHRS and YFSETQ. CDR3 nucleotides: TGCGCCAGCAGATACGGGAACATTCAGTATTTC. Its protein product is CASRYGNIQYF.

Comment on this clonotype: This may arise from a read error, as a much more abundant clone is one base away. The DNA of the CDR3 is TGTGCCAGCAGCCAGGATATCAATCAGCCCCAGCATTTT. Translating it yields CASSQDINQPQHF. The V and J genes are TRBV7-9 and TRBJ1-5; D unclear. Trimming shortened V by 5 bases and J by 3 bases, and 8 bases separated the two germline ends. The germline CDR1 and CDR2 sequences are SEHNR and FQNEAQ (reference sequence). The CDR3 has 13 residues.